This passage covers 4 T cell receptor beta chains from one sample sequenced in a study of identical twins. TCRdb redid the calling of the 5' RACE reads with MiXCR, one entry per CDR3 protein. The table records 460,000 or so distinct CDR3 sequences, 14% of them present only once. These data were also reused for a study on yellow fever vaccine responses in identical twins.

Sequencing was performed on CD4+ T cells sorted from blood. The receptors stem from a woman younger than 30 in good health.

This clonotype came up a few times. The gene calls are TRBV10-3 and TRBJ1-2; D ambiguous. The CDR3 spans 14 residues. Trimming cost V 4 bases and J 6 bases, with 15 bases left between them. The germline V gene has CDR1 ENHRY and CDR2 SYGVKD. As DNA, the CDR3 is TGTGCCATCAGTGTGGTGACACCTGGCGATGGCTACACCTTC. It translates to CAISVVTPGDGYTF.

This clonotype was seen only a few times. The chain is built from TRBV6-1 and TRBJ1-1; maybe TRBD1 (5 bases). Germline loops: CDR1 MNHNS, CDR2 SASEGT. V dropped 7 bases and J dropped 4 bases, with 13 bases sitting between them. CDR3 size: 13 residues. The CDR3 is CASNVQGSTEAFF. Here the CDR3 DNA reads TGTGCCAGCAACGTTCAGGGTAGCACTGAAGCTTTCTTT.

This chain links TRBV20-1 with TRBJ2-3; 10 bases line up with TRBD2. Germline assignment: CDR1 DFQATT and CDR2 SNEGSKA (reference sequence). V shed 1 base and J 6 bases; nucleotides not matched to a gene: 4. This CDR3 spans 14 amino acids. This CDR3 is CSARATLAGDTQYF. In DNA form, the CDR3 reads TGCAGTGCTAGAGCGACACTAGCGGGGGATACGCAGTATTTT.

The genes are TRBV20-1 and TRBJ1-1; possible D gene TRBD1, 5 bases. V lost 0 bases, J lost 1 base, and 9 bases lay in between. The CDR3 is 14 amino acids. Germline V gene sequence: CDR1 DFQATT, CDR2 SNEGSKA (reference sequence). CDR3: CSARDGAANTEAFF. Here the CDR3 DNA reads TGCAGTGCTAGAGATGGGGCAGCGAACACTGAAGCTTTCTTT.